Listed below are T cell receptor beta chains from one sample, sequenced in a study of cytomegalovirus exposure and HLA in healthy donors. Using immunoSEQ multiplex PCR, the repertoire was profiled, and TCRdb retains in-frame clones only, with some absent. The data show 90,000 to 150,000 clones, with 70% to 80% seen just once and roughly 12% held by the top ten. Sequencing input: PBMCs. The receptors stem from a woman aged 40-49 years in good health and CMV-seropositive. Each CDR3 is given with its conserved first and last residue. D genes are given only for firm matches. Only part of the rows carry a size: once, few, many, or a class if the clone is expanded.

d_call: TRBD1; v_call: TRBV6-5; clone_size: NA; j_call: TRBJ1-4; cdr3_aa: CASSYVGTEGEKLFF; cdr3_nt: TGTGCCAGCAGTTACGTCGGGACAGAGGGTGAAAAACTGTTTTTT
d_call: NA; v_call: TRBV5-4; clone_size: once; j_call: TRBJ1-2; cdr3_aa: CASSLGGQDYGYTF; cdr3_nt: TGTGCCAGCAGCTTGGGTGGGCAGGACTATGGCTACACCTTC
d_call: TRBD1; v_call: TRBV7-8; clone_size: NA; j_call: TRBJ1-4; cdr3_aa: CASSSRAGQSNEKLFF; cdr3_nt: TGTGCCAGCAGCTCCCGGGCGGGACAGTCTAATGAAAAACTGTTTTTT
d_call: TRBD2; v_call: TRBV4-2; clone_size: NA; j_call: TRBJ2-3; cdr3_aa: CASTSLAVRGNTQYF; cdr3_nt: TGTGCCAGCACCTCCCTAGCGGTGAGAGGAAATACGCAGTATTTT
d_call: TRBD2; v_call: TRBV7-7; clone_size: NA; j_call: TRBJ2-2; cdr3_aa: CASSLGGGSGELFF; cdr3_nt: TGTGCCAGCAGCCTCGGGGGGGGTAGCGGGGAGCTGTTTTTT
d_call: TRBD1; v_call: TRBV6-1; clone_size: NA; j_call: TRBJ1-5; cdr3_aa: CASRLDRVSNQPQHF; cdr3_nt: TGTGCCAGCAGGCTCGACAGGGTAAGCAATCAGCCCCAGCATTTT
d_call: TRBD1; v_call: TRBV10-3; clone_size: NA; j_call: TRBJ1-1; cdr3_aa: CAIRTGNTEAFF; cdr3_nt: TGTGCCATCCGGACAGGGAACACTGAAGCTTTCTTT
d_call: TRBD2; v_call: TRBV5-1; clone_size: NA; j_call: TRBJ2-5; cdr3_aa: CASSPPSLAGVQETQYF; cdr3_nt: TGCGCCAGCAGCCCCCCCTCGCTAGCGGGCGTACAAGAGACCCAGTACTTC
d_call: TRBD2; v_call: TRBV5-1; clone_size: NA; j_call: TRBJ2-5; cdr3_aa: CASSLGAGGPRETQYF; cdr3_nt: TGCGCCAGCAGCTTGGGGGCGGGGGGGCCTCGAGAGACCCAGTACTTC
d_call: TRBD1; v_call: TRBV5-1; clone_size: NA; j_call: TRBJ2-2; cdr3_aa: CASKMTGKNTGELFF; cdr3_nt: TGCGCCAGCAAGATGACAGGGAAGAACACCGGGGAGCTGTTTTTT
d_call: NA; v_call: TRBV30; clone_size: NA; j_call: TRBJ1-2; cdr3_aa: CAWRRGGYPF; cdr3_nt: TGTGCCTGGAGACGGGGTGGCTACCCCTTC
d_call: TRBD1; v_call: TRBV5-1; clone_size: once; j_call: TRBJ2-7; cdr3_aa: CASSFVGGQGYEQYF; cdr3_nt: TGCGCCAGCAGCTTCGTTGGGGGACAGGGCTACGAGCAGTACTTC
d_call: NA; v_call: TRBV30; clone_size: NA; j_call: TRBJ2-3; cdr3_aa: CAWSHGSRADTQYF; cdr3_nt: TGTGCCTGGAGTCACGGAAGCAGGGCAGATACGCAGTATTTT
d_call: NA; v_call: TRBV6-5; clone_size: NA; j_call: TRBJ1-4; cdr3_aa: CASSRTDMNEKLFF; cdr3_nt: TGTGCCAGCAGCCGGACAGACATGAATGAAAAACTGTTTTTT
d_call: NA; v_call: TRBV5-1; clone_size: once; j_call: TRBJ1-5; cdr3_aa: CASTQEKSPLHNQPQHF; cdr3_nt: TGCGCCAGCACGCAGGAAAAGAGTCCCTTGCACAATCAGCCCCAGCATTTT
d_call: NA; v_call: TRBV28; clone_size: NA; j_call: TRBJ1-1; cdr3_aa: CASSSAGILNTEAFF; cdr3_nt: TGTGCCAGCAGTTCCGCAGGGATCTTGAACACTGAAGCTTTCTTT
d_call: NA; v_call: TRBV5-4; clone_size: NA; j_call: TRBJ2-7; cdr3_aa: CASSLMREQYF; cdr3_nt: TGTGCCAGCAGCTTGATGAGAGAGCAGTACTTC
d_call: TRBD2; v_call: TRBV5-1; clone_size: NA; j_call: TRBJ2-2; cdr3_aa: CASKRISGGSNTGELFF; cdr3_nt: TGCGCCAGCAAAAGGATTAGCGGGGGTTCGAACACCGGGGAGCTGTTTTTT
d_call: TRBD1; v_call: TRBV6-1; clone_size: NA; j_call: TRBJ1-2; cdr3_aa: CASSGQGPYGYTF; cdr3_nt: TGTGCCAGCAGTGGACAGGGCCCCTATGGCTACACCTTC
d_call: NA; v_call: TRBV6-6; clone_size: NA; j_call: TRBJ2-2; cdr3_aa: CASSYGQGMSTGELFF; cdr3_nt: TGTGCCAGCAGTTACGGGCAGGGAATGAGCACCGGGGAGCTGTTTTTT
d_call: NA; v_call: TRBV27; clone_size: NA; j_call: TRBJ1-1; cdr3_aa: CARQDTEAFF; cdr3_nt: TGTGCCAGGCAGGACACTGAAGCTTTCTTT
d_call: TRBD1; v_call: TRBV6-5; clone_size: NA; j_call: TRBJ1-1; cdr3_aa: CASRPTGTGLTEAFF; cdr3_nt: TGTGCCAGCAGGCCGACGGGGACAGGGCTAACTGAAGCTTTCTTT
d_call: TRBD2; v_call: TRBV4-1; clone_size: once; j_call: TRBJ2-3; cdr3_aa: CASSQSLRTSGGTDTQYF; cdr3_nt: TGCGCCAGCAGCCAATCCCTTCGGACTAGCGGGGGCACAGATACGCAGTATTTT
d_call: NA; v_call: TRBV5-1; clone_size: NA; j_call: TRBJ2-7; cdr3_aa: CASSLIEITYEQYF; cdr3_nt: TGCGCCAGCAGCTTGATTGAGATAACCTACGAGCAGTACTTC
d_call: NA; v_call: TRBV19; clone_size: once; j_call: TRBJ1-5; cdr3_aa: CASSIGGRSNQPQHF; cdr3_nt: TGTGCCAGTAGTATAGGGGGCCGTAGCAATCAGCCCCAGCATTTT
d_call: NA; v_call: TRBV5-1; clone_size: once; j_call: TRBJ1-3; cdr3_aa: CASSLAASGGNTIYF; cdr3_nt: TGCGCCAGCAGCTTGGCCGCGTCAGGAGGAAACACCATATATTTT
d_call: NA; v_call: TRBV20-1; clone_size: few; j_call: TRBJ2-5; cdr3_aa: CSVRELVTQYF; cdr3_nt: TGCAGTGTCAGGGAATTGGTGACCCAGTACTTC
d_call: TRBD1; v_call: TRBV11-2; clone_size: NA; j_call: TRBJ1-2; cdr3_aa: CASSLVGAGQAYGYTF; cdr3_nt: TGTGCCAGCAGCTTAGTAGGGGCCGGACAGGCCTATGGCTACACCTTC
d_call: NA; v_call: TRBV18; clone_size: few; j_call: TRBJ2-2; cdr3_aa: CASSPTRTGELFF; cdr3_nt: TGTGCCAGCTCCCCCACCCGGACCGGGGAGCTGTTTTTT
d_call: NA; v_call: TRBV5-4; clone_size: NA; j_call: TRBJ2-5; cdr3_aa: CASSSRLETQYF; cdr3_nt: TGTGCCAGCAGCTCTCGACTGGAGACCCAGTACTTC
d_call: NA; v_call: TRBV29-1; clone_size: few; j_call: TRBJ1-1; cdr3_aa: CSVAVRNTEAFF; cdr3_nt: TGCAGCGTTGCAGTCAGGAACACTGAAGCTTTCTTT
d_call: TRBD2; v_call: TRBV2; clone_size: NA; j_call: TRBJ2-2; cdr3_aa: CASSALASLTGELFF; cdr3_nt: TGTGCCAGCAGCGCACTAGCGTCACTCACCGGGGAGCTGTTTTTT
d_call: NA; v_call: TRBV4-1; clone_size: NA; j_call: TRBJ2-2; cdr3_aa: CASSQVTGVTGELFF; cdr3_nt: TGCGCCAGCAGCCAAGTTACGGGGGTCACCGGGGAGCTGTTTTTT
d_call: NA; v_call: TRBV19; clone_size: NA; j_call: TRBJ2-3; cdr3_aa: CASSIGTSRDTQYF; cdr3_nt: TGTGCCAGTAGTATAGGAACCTCCAGAGATACGCAGTATTTT
d_call: NA; v_call: TRBV5-1; clone_size: NA; j_call: TRBJ1-4; cdr3_aa: CASSPRGYRGEKLFF; cdr3_nt: TGCGCCAGCAGCCCGAGGGGGTATAGGGGAGAAAAACTGTTTTTT
d_call: NA; v_call: TRBV18; clone_size: NA; j_call: TRBJ2-4; cdr3_aa: CASSPNRVKNIQYF; cdr3_nt: TGTGCCAGCTCACCAAACAGGGTGAAAAACATTCAGTACTTC
d_call: TRBD1; v_call: TRBV2; clone_size: few; j_call: TRBJ2-7; cdr3_aa: CASIRSGTGVHEQYF; cdr3_nt: TGTGCCAGCATTCGATCCGGGACAGGGGTTCACGAGCAGTACTTC
d_call: TRBD1; v_call: TRBV2; clone_size: few; j_call: TRBJ2-3; cdr3_aa: CASRGTGGGDTQYF; cdr3_nt: TGTGCCAGCAGAGGGACAGGGGGCGGTGATACGCAGTATTTT
d_call: TRBD1; v_call: TRBV6-6; clone_size: NA; j_call: TRBJ1-1; cdr3_aa: CASSDPQGGDTEAFF; cdr3_nt: TGTGCCAGCAGTGACCCACAGGGGGGGGACACTGAAGCTTTCTTT
d_call: NA; v_call: TRBV6-5; clone_size: NA; j_call: TRBJ2-1; cdr3_aa: CASRPDRYNEQFF; cdr3_nt: TGTGCCAGCAGACCGGACAGATACAATGAGCAGTTCTTC